This T cell receptor beta chain was captured in a study of Ad26.COV2.S vaccination and SARS-CoV-2 variants. Study-level background: The vaccine Ad26.COV2.S was put into the muscle once, or twice with 56 days between. Notes on the study in general: An underestimation of total T cell responses may have resulted from the TCR breadth and depth analyses. A substantial breadth of spike-specific CD8+ and CD4+ T cell responses after vaccination has been reported.

The CDR3 runs to 15 residues. Germline loops: CDR1 MDHEN, CDR2 SYDVKM. V gave up 6 bases and J gave up 5 bases, with 19 bases separating them. About this clone itself: The antigen remains unidentified.

The sample's treatment: roughly 20 received Ad26.COV2.S at low or high dose, single or two shots; 5 received placebo; per-sample allocation not given. Day 63 following the first vaccine or placebo injection was when the samples were taken. Cohort 1b enrolled adults aged 18-55 years in Boston. TCRdb keeps only in-frame clones here, not all; method: immunoSEQ multiplex PCR. The table includes 300,000 to 400,000 clones, about 89% detected once. The specimen was peripheral blood, collected in a trial of Ad26.COV2.S vaccine versus placebo. This clonotype was obtained from a person between 18 and 65 years old who received the Ad26.COV2.S COVID-19 vaccine or a placebo. The chain combines TRBV28 with TRBJ2-5; D is undetermined. Here the CDR3 reads CASSQVDANRETQYF. In DNA form, the CDR3 reads TGTGCCAGCAGCCAGGTGGACGCCAATAGGGAGACCCAGTACTTC.